The 18 T cell receptor beta chains listed next were all sequenced from one sample in a study of cytomegalovirus exposure and HLA in healthy donors. Generated by immunoSEQ multiplex PCR, the TCRdb table keeps only in-frame clones and is missing some. The data show about 220,000 clones, around 88% seen once. Sequencing was done on a sample of PBMCs. These receptors were taken from a woman aged 18-29 years in good health and CMV-seronegative.

The chain carries TRBV28 and TRBJ2-7; D gene uncertain. V lost 7 bases, J lost 0 bases, and 10 bases lay in between. Germline CDR1 is MDHEN and CDR2 is SYDVKM. The CDR3 runs 13 residues. CDR3 DNA: TGTGCCAGCACCTCTGGGCCCTCCTACGAGCAGTACTTC. It codes for CASTSGPSYEQYF.

CDR3 sequence (DNA): TGTGCCAGCAGTTTATCTCTGGACAGGAACTCCTACGAGCAGTACTTC. Protein sequence: CASSLSLDRNSYEQYF. The chain has TRBV28 and TRBJ2-7, with TRBD1 matching over 7 bases. The trim removed 1 base at V and 0 bases at J, leaving 6 bases unmatched. Germline lookup yields CDR1 MDHEN and CDR2 SYDVKM. The CDR3 loop spans 16 amino acids.

The chain carries TRBV28 and TRBJ2-7; TRBD1 matches at 9 bases. V trimming: 2 bases; J trimming: 5 bases; junction bases outside the gene matches: 7. The CDR3 is made up of 15 amino acids. CDR1 is MDHEN, CDR2 SYDVKM, per germline. CDR3 residues: CASSLPDRGGDEQYF. The CDR3 nucleotides are TGTGCCAGCAGTTTACCCGACAGGGGGGGCGACGAGCAGTACTTC.

The chain couples TRBV19 to TRBJ2-5, with 11 nucleotides matching TRBD2. The CDR3 sequence is 15 residues long. Trimming took 3 bases from V and 3 from J; bases not matched to a gene: 3. Germline lookup yields CDR1 LNHDA and CDR2 SQIVND (reference sequence). The CDR3 sequence is CASSILGLAEETQYF. The CDR3 bases are TGTGCCAGTAGTATTTTGGGACTAGCGGAAGAGACCCAGTACTTC. Drawing the rest from reference TRBV19 and TRBJ2-5, the complete variable domain is DGGITQSPKYLFRKEGQNVTLSCEQNLNHDAMYWYRQDPGQGLRLIYYSQIVNDFQKGDIAEGYSVSREKKESFPLTVTSAQKNPTAFYLCASSILGLAEETQYFGPGTRLLVL.

The V call is TRBV7-3, the J call TRBJ1-1; 9 bases agree with TRBD1. Germline-derived CDR1 and CDR2 are SGHTA and FQGTGA. The CDR3 consists of 14 residues. V was pared by 7 bases and J by 5 bases, with 8 bases of the junction left unmatched. CDR3 amino acids: CASTQGTGITEAFF. The CDR3 DNA reads as TGTGCCAGCACCCAGGGGACAGGGATAACTGAAGCTTTCTTT.

The V gene is TRBV7-9, the J gene TRBJ1-4, with D perhaps matching TRBD1 (6 bases). The germline CDR1 and CDR2 sequences are SEHNR and FQNEAQ (reference sequence). V lost 5 bases to trimming and J lost 8 bases, with 12 bases between them. There are 13 residues in the CDR3. DNA of the CDR3: TGTGCCAGCAGCCATACAGGGACGGAAAAACTGTTTTTT. Translated: CASSHTGTEKLFF. Based on the CDR3 plus reference TRBV7-9 and TRBJ1-4, the full variable domain is DTGVSQNPRHKITKRGQNVTFRCDPISEHNRLYWYRQTLGQGPEFLTYFQNEAQLEKSRLLSDRFSAERPKGSFSTLEIQRTEQGDSAMYLCASSHTGTEKLFFGSGTQLSVL.

This chain links TRBV28 with TRBJ1-5; D gene unclear. CDR1 MDHEN and CDR2 SYDVKM come from the germline V gene. The CDR3 has 13 amino acids. V was pared by 5 bases and J by 7 bases, with 12 bases between. The CDR3 coding sequence is TGTGCCAGCAGTAACCAAAGCCAACAGCCCCAGCATTTT. It translates to CASSNQSQQPQHF. The whole variable domain, filled in from reference TRBV28 and TRBJ1-5, reads DVKVTQSSRYLVKRTGEKVFLECVQDMDHENMFWYRQDPGLGLRLIYFSYDVKMKEKGDIPEGYSVSREKKERFSLILESASTNQTSMYLCASSNQSQQPQHFGDGTRLSIL.

The gene calls are TRBV10-3 and TRBJ2-1; D ambiguous. The CDR3 has 11 residues. Per the germline V gene, CDR1 is ENHRY and CDR2 is SYGVKD. V was trimmed by 10 bases and J by 5 bases, leaving 9 bases between them. In DNA form, the CDR3 reads TGTGCCACACTACGAAACAATGAGCAGTTCTTC. Translated: CATLRNNEQFF.

This clone appeared a single time. This chain joins TRBV6-5 and TRBJ2-3; 10 nucleotides agree with TRBD2. Germline CDR1 MNHEY, CDR2 SVGAGI. V lost 8 bases, J lost 2 bases, and 7 bases stayed unmatched. The CDR3 has 15 amino acids. The CDR3 is CASRMTSGYTDTQYF. The CDR3 DNA reads TGTGCCAGCCGAATGACTAGCGGGTACACAGATACGCAGTATTTT.

The J gene is TRBJ1-5, the V gene TRBV28; D may be TRBD1 (5 bases). V was pared by 8 bases and J by 1 base, with 15 bases between. The CDR3 has 15 amino acids. Per the germline V gene, CDR1 is MDHEN and CDR2 is SYDVKM. The CDR3 sequence is CASLRTGLSNQPQHF. In nucleotides, the CDR3 is TGTGCCAGCCTCCGCACAGGACTAAGCAATCAGCCCCAGCATTTT.

The gene calls are TRBV5-6 and TRBJ2-7; 12 nucleotides align to TRBD2. This CDR3 has 12 residues. The trim removed 2 bases at V and 12 bases at J, leaving 3 bases unmatched. CDR1 is SGHDT, CDR2 YYEEEE, per germline. CDR3 residues: CASSLTSGRPYF. CDR3 coding DNA: TGTGCCAGCAGCTTAACTAGCGGGAGGCCGTACTTC.

This clone was detected only once. This sequence joins TRBV5-1 and TRBJ2-5; perhaps TRBD1 as D (6 bases). The CDR3 is 13 amino acids. Germline loops: CDR1 SGHRS, CDR2 YFSETQ. Trimming cost V 7 bases and J 1 base, with 11 bases left between them. The CDR3 sequence is CASDKTGQETQYF. The CDR3 region has the DNA TGCGCCAGCGACAAGACAGGCCAAGAGACCCAGTACTTC. The entire variable domain, with the rest obtained from reference TRBV5-1 and TRBJ2-5, is as follows: KAGVTQTPRYLIKTRGQQVTLSCSPISGHRSVSWYQQTPGQGLQFLFEYFSETQRNKGNFPGRFSGRQFSNSRSEMNVSTLELGDSALYLCASDKTGQETQYFGPGTRLLVL.

This rearrangement joins TRBV4-1 to TRBJ1-1; no firm D call. Trimming took 1 base from V and 5 from J, leaving 14 bases between them. CDR1 is MGHRA, CDR2 YSYEKL, per germline. This CDR3 has 15 residues. For the CDR3, the DNA is TGCGCCAGCAGCCAAGTTCGTCGGGGAAGGACTGAAGCTTTCTTT. Translating it yields CASSQVRRGRTEAFF.

V and J are TRBV19 and TRBJ1-1, with 10 bases that match TRBD1. V dropped 4 bases and J dropped 6; count of bases not matched to a gene: 11. The CDR3 is 16 amino acids. From germline, CDR1 is LNHDA and CDR2 SQIVND (reference sequence). The DNA for the CDR3 is TGTGCCAGTAGTAGGGGGCCCGGGACAGGGGTTCCTGAAGCTTTCTTT. Translating gives CASSRGPGTGVPEAFF.

This sequence joins TRBV5-8 and TRBJ1-5, with a weak D call TRBD1 (5 bases). The CDR3 totals 14 residues. Trimming removed 4 bases at V and 3 bases at J, with 11 bases between. CDR1 SGHTS and CDR2 YDEGEE come from the germline V gene. For the CDR3, the DNA is TGTGCCAGCAGCCGACAGATATCCAATCAGCCCCAGCATTTT. It yields the protein CASSRQISNQPQHF.

Here the CDR3 reads CASSYRWGASDEQFF. As DNA, the CDR3 is TGTGCCAGCAGTTATAGGTGGGGAGCGAGCGATGAGCAGTTCTTC. The chain recombines TRBV28 with TRBJ2-1, with D perhaps matching TRBD2 (5 bases). The V gene lost 4 bases and the J gene lost 8 bases, with 18 bases spanning the gap. The CDR3 covers 15 residues. From germline, CDR1 is MDHEN and CDR2 SYDVKM.

The V and J genes are TRBV6-1 and TRBJ2-6, with D perhaps TRBD1 (5 bases). This CDR3 contains 15 residues. Germline CDR1 reads MNHNS; CDR2 reads SASEGT. The V and J ends lost 6 bases and 1 base respectively, with 10 bases between them. CDR3 residues: CASRYGQSGANVLTF. The CDR3, as DNA: TGTGCCAGCAGGTACGGACAATCTGGGGCCAACGTCCTGACTTTC.

The chain employs TRBV28 and TRBJ1-5, with 8 positions matching TRBD1. The CDR3 loop spans 18 amino acids. From germline, CDR1 is MDHEN and CDR2 SYDVKM. V trimming: 2 bases; J trimming: 0 bases; junction bases outside the gene matches: 9. CDR3 protein: CASSLGSFRGPSNQPQHF. CDR3 bases: TGTGCCAGCAGTTTAGGGTCCTTCAGGGGGCCTAGCAATCAGCCCCAGCATTTT.